This TCR beta chain was captured in a study of T cell changes during pregnancy in multiple sclerosis (dated by TCRdb to between 2017 and 2020). Looking at the study overall: The study examined how the T cell repertoire changed over the course of pregnancy in women with multiple sclerosis.

The library was built by means of the immunoSEQ multiplex PCR assay. As stored in TCRdb, this immuneACCESS dataset retains in-frame rearrangements with V and J assigned. A fraction of the clones does not appear; measured against another copy, unresolved V genes explain less than half of the discrepancy, and the remainder lacks a known reason. This sample comprises around 29,000 clones, over 85% of them detected only once. The ten largest clones capture around 0.74% of the sample. This clone was recorded only once. Its antigen is still unknown. No base quality values were provided; no much bigger clone lies one nucleotide off. V and J lose 1 base and 6 bases, and a span of 9 bases separates them. The germline V gene sets CDR1 to MGHDK and CDR2 to SYGVNS. Measured from the cysteine to the phenylalanine, the CDR3 is 13 residues long. Only the CDR3 DNA stays, 39 bases, in frame from base 1.

The sequence joins TRBV25-1 to TRBJ1-2; TRBD1 is a possible D gene, resting on 5 matching bases. The sample consisted of CD4+ T cells from peripheral blood mononuclear cells, taken in the first trimester of pregnancy. This receptor was obtained from a female donor with multiple sclerosis, enrolled in a pregnancy study. The CDR3 in this case is CASSEWPGHGYTF. The sequenced DNA: TGTGCCAGCAGTGAATGGCCAGGGCATGGCTACACCTTC.